These T cell receptor beta chains were read from a single sample in a study of regulatory T cells in long-lasting Graves disease. Each CDR3 protein is one row after TCRdb ran MiXCR on the multiplex PCR reads. The data show about 300,000 distinct CDR3 sequences, with 18% seen just once and about 40% held by the top ten. The specimen was peripheral blood mononuclear cells (PBMCs), collected at new diagnosis, from a patient treated with antithyroid drugs. These receptors were taken from a female donor with Graves disease. CDR3s include the opening cysteine and the closing phenylalanine or tryptophan. A D gene is named only where the DNA matches it firmly. A row's size may be missing; if present it is once, few, many or a size class.

j_call | v_call | d_call | clone_size | cdr3_aa | cdr3_nt
TRBJ1-1 | TRBV27 | NA | many | CASSLLAGMTEAFF | TGTGCCAGCAGTTTATTGGCAGGGATGACTGAAGCTTTCTTT
TRBJ2-7 | TRBV19 | NA | many | CASSMGSGVYEQYF | TGTGCCAGTAGTATGGGGTCAGGGGTCTACGAGCAGTACTTC
TRBJ2-1 | TRBV11-2 | TRBD2 | many | CASSFNSGLTYNEQFF | TGTGCCAGCAGTTTTAACTCGGGACTAACTTACAATGAGCAGTTCTTC
TRBJ2-3 | TRBV20-1 | TRBD1 | many | CSAPRGDREPDTQYF | TGCAGTGCTCCTCGAGGGGACAGGGAGCCAGATACGCAGTATTTT
TRBJ2-7 | TRBV27 | TRBD1 | NA | CASSLPGGQGTEQYF | TGTGCCAGCAGTCTGCCGGGGGGACAGGGGACCGAGCAGTACTTC
TRBJ2-3 | TRBV11-3 | NA | many | CASSWGTDTQYF | TGTGCCAGCAGCTGGGGGACAGATACGCAGTATTTT
TRBJ1-5 | TRBV7-9 | NA | NA | CASSFDLSSNQPQPF | TGTGCCAGCAGCTTCGACCTATCTAGCAATCAGCCCCAGCCTTTC
TRBJ2-2 | TRBV30 | NA | many | CAWSRANRVTTGELFF | TGTGCCTGGAGTAGAGCCAACAGGGTGACTACCGGGGAGCTGTTTTTT
TRBJ2-5 | TRBV30 | NA | many | CAWSPGAQETQYF | TGTGCCTGGAGTCCGGGAGCGCAAGAGACCCAGTACTTC
TRBJ2-5 | TRBV11-2 | TRBD2 | NA | CASSLDHSLAAQETQYF | TGTGCCAGCAGCTTAGATCATTCCCTAGCGGCCCAAGAGACCCAGTACTTC
TRBJ2-6 | TRBV5-1 | NA | NA | CASSLGGGANVLTF | TGCGCCAGCAGCTTGGGAGGTGGGGCCAACGTCCTGACTTTC
TRBJ2-5 | TRBV6-2/TRBV6-3 | NA | many | CASRGMGQETQYF | TGTGCCAGCAGGGGAATGGGCCAAGAGACCCAGTACTTC
TRBJ2-1 | TRBV12-3/TRBV12-4 | TRBD2 | many | CASSLVVLAEGEQFF | TGTGCCAGCAGTTTAGTTGTACTAGCGGAGGGGGAGCAGTTCTTC
TRBJ1-2 | TRBV14 | NA | many | CASSQEEGGGYTF | TGTGCCAGCAGCCAAGAGGAAGGCGGCGGCTACACCTTC
TRBJ2-5 | TRBV5-4 | NA | once | CASSLGQTSQYF | TGTGCCAGCAGCTTAGGGCAAACGTCACAGTACTTC
TRBJ2-3 | TRBV12-3/TRBV12-4 | NA | many | CASSDQGRADTQYF | TGTGCCAGCAGTGACCAGGGGCGCGCAGATACGCAGTATTTT
TRBJ2-1 | TRBV11-3 | TRBD2 | many | CASSSGLAEYNEQFF | TGTGCCAGCAGTTCTGGACTAGCGGAGTACAATGAGCAGTTCTTC
TRBJ2-4 | TRBV30 | TRBD2 | many | CAWSPWTSGRALGNIQYF | TGTGCCTGGAGTCCGTGGACTAGCGGGAGGGCCCTTGGAAACATTCAGTACTTC
TRBJ1-5 | TRBV5-6 | TRBD1 | few | CASSSLTGGNQPQHF | TGTGCCAGCAGCTCGTTGACAGGGGGAAATCAGCCCCAGCATTTT
TRBJ2-2 | TRBV19 | TRBD2 | many | CASSARPGLAGWNTGELFF | TGTGCCAGTAGTGCCCGCCCGGGACTAGCGGGATGGAACACCGGGGAGCTGTTTTTT
TRBJ1-1 | TRBV12-3/TRBV12-4 | TRBD1 | many | CASSYGQGSTEAFF | TGTGCCAGCAGTTACGGACAGGGCTCTACTGAAGCTTTCTTT
TRBJ1-2 | TRBV14 | TRBD1 | NA | CASSQVLGQVYGYTF | TGTGCCAGCAGCCAAGTATTGGGACAGGTCTATGGCTACACCTTC
TRBJ2-2 | TRBV6-5 | NA | many | CASSYPARINTGELFF | TGTGCCAGCAGTTATCCTGCCAGGATAAACACCGGGGAGCTGTTTTTT
TRBJ2-7 | TRBV30 | NA | many | CAWSRAYEQYF | TGTGCCTGGAGTAGGGCCTACGAGCAGTACTTC
TRBJ2-7 | TRBV28 | NA | many | CASSSLGGPSYEQYF | TGTGCCAGCAGTTCCTTGGGCGGGCCTTCATACGAGCAGTACTTC
TRBJ1-6 | TRBV2 | NA | many | CASAGNSPLHF | TGTGCCAGCGCAGGGAATTCACCCCTCCACTTT
TRBJ2-2 | TRBV6-1 | NA | NA | CASSKTGYTGELFF | TGTGCCAGCAGTAAAACAGGGTACACCGGGGAGCTGTTTTTT
TRBJ2-4 | TRBV18 | NA | NA | CASSLGVSAKNIQYF | TGTGCCAGTTCACTTGGGGTTAGTGCCAAAAACATTCAGTACTTC
TRBJ1-2 | TRBV7-9 | TRBD1 | many | CASSLMGQPQGGGYTF | TGTGCCAGCAGCTTGATGGGACAGCCCCAGGGAGGGGGCTACACCTTC
TRBJ2-1 | TRBV24-1 | NA | many | CATGERSSYNEQFF | TGTGCCACCGGCGAGAGGAGCTCCTACAATGAGCAGTTCTTC
TRBJ1-2 | TRBV29-1 | TRBD1 | many | CSAALIHDRGDGYTF | TGCAGCGCCGCTCTGATCCATGACAGGGGTGATGGCTACACCTTC
TRBJ1-6 | TRBV5-6 | TRBD1 | few | CASSPTGTNSPLHF | TGTGCCAGCAGCCCGACAGGGACTAATTCACCCCTCCACTTT
TRBJ2-5 | TRBV20-1 | NA | many | CSANHGVYQETQYF | TGCAGTGCTAATCACGGGGTGTACCAAGAGACCCAGTACTTC
TRBJ2-5 | TRBV27 | TRBD2 | many | CASRPGGTGTQYF | TGTGCCAGCAGGCCCGGGGGGACCGGGACCCAGTACTTC
TRBJ2-3 | TRBV11-2 | TRBD2 | NA | CASSLSGSYADTQYF | TGTGCCAGCAGCTTAAGCGGGAGCTACGCAGATACGCAGTATTTT
TRBJ2-7 | TRBV3-1 | NA | many | CASSQGGYEQYF | TGTGCCAGCAGCCAAGGGGGCTACGAGCAGTACTTC
TRBJ2-1 | TRBV10-2 | TRBD2 | NA | CASSWTSAYNEQFF | TGCGCCAGCAGCTGGACTAGCGCGTACAATGAGCAGTTCTTC
TRBJ2-4 | TRBV6-9 | NA | few | CASSSPRGGGDIQYF | TGTGCCAGCAGTTCCCCCCGCGGAGGGGGGGACATTCAGTACTTC
TRBJ1-6 | TRBV27 | NA | many | CASSFHNSPLHF | TGTGCCAGCAGTTTCCATAATTCACCCCTCCACTTT
TRBJ2-5 | TRBV6-2/TRBV6-3 | NA | many | CASTSPTSQFGTQYF | TGTGCCAGCACCAGCCCAACAAGTCAGTTCGGGACCCAGTACTTC
TRBJ2-1 | TRBV6-1 | NA | NA | CASSGLSGVSYNEQFF | TGTGCCAGCAGTGGATTGTCGGGGGTCTCCTACAATGAGCAGTTCTTC
TRBJ2-5 | TRBV4-1 | TRBD2 | few | CASSHPDSGRDQETQYF | TGCGCCAGCAGCCACCCCGATAGCGGGAGGGACCAAGAGACCCAGTACTTC
TRBJ2-5 | TRBV12-3/TRBV12-4 | NA | many | CASSPTFRETQYF | TGTGCCAGCAGTCCCACCTTCCGAGAGACCCAGTACTTC
TRBJ1-4 | TRBV27 | TRBD1 | many | CASSRDRGHSGNEKLFF | TGTGCCAGCAGCCGGGACAGGGGGCATAGCGGTAATGAAAAACTGTTTTTT